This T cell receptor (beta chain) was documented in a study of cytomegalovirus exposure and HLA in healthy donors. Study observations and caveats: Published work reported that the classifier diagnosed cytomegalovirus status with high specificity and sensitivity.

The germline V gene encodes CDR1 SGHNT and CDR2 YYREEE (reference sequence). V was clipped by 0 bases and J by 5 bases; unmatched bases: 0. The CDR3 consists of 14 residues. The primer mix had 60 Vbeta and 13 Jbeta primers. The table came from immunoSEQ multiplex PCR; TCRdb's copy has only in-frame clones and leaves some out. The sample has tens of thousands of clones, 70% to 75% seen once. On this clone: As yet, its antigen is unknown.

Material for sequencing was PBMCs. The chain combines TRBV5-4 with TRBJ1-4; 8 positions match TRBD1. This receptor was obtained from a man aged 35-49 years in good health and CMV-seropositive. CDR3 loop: CASSLDRGNEKLFF. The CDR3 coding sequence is TGTGCCAGCAGCTTGGACAGGGGGAATGAAAAACTGTTTTTT.